The 7 T cell receptor beta chains reported below all come from one sample, sequenced in a study of technical replicates of blood from a handful of donors. Here immunoSEQ multiplex PCR was the method, and the copy in TCRdb shows in-frame clones only, minus some. The sample carries more than 55,000 clones, 80% to 95% recorded once. The material sequenced was PBMCs. Receptors originate from a human donor in good health. Some clones in this sample may be carry-over from other donors' samples.

The chain employs TRBV18 and TRBJ1-1; D not resolved. Germline V lookup: CDR1 KGHSH, CDR2 LQKENI. This CDR3 contains 14 residues. Trimming stripped 6 bases from V and 3 bases from J, with 14 bases between. CDR3 sequence (DNA): TGTGCCAGCTCCCTAGACGAACGGGACACTGAAGCTTTCTTT. Protein sequence: CASSLDERDTEAFF. The variable domain in full, completed from reference TRBV18 and TRBJ1-1, reads NAGVMQNPRHLVRRRGQEARLRCSPMKGHSHVYWYRQLPEEGLKFMVYLQKENIIDESGMPKERFSAEFPKEGPSILRIQQVVRGDSAAYFCASSLDERDTEAFFGQGTRLTVV.

The chain employs TRBV27 and TRBJ2-7, with D possibly TRBD2 on 6 matching bases. The CDR3 contains 18 residues. Germline CDR1 is MNHEY and CDR2 is SMNVEV (reference sequence). The V gene lost 5 bases and the J gene lost 2 bases, with 25 bases spanning the gap. The CDR3 loop is CASSLNTPSGRRPYEQYF. CDR3 coding DNA: TGTGCCAGCAGTCTAAACACTCCGAGCGGGCGAAGACCCTACGAGCAGTACTTC.

The chain couples TRBV30 to TRBJ2-5, with D maybe TRBD2 (6 bases). The germline CDR1 and CDR2 sequences are GTSNPN and SVGIG (reference sequence). The CDR3 is 15 residues long. V lost 4 bases to trimming and J lost 5 bases, with 20 bases between them. Written as DNA, the CDR3 is TGTGCCTGGAAGAGCGGGTCAACTGATATGGAGACCCAGTACTTC. Translating gives CAWKSGSTDMETQYF.

This sequence joins TRBV4-1 and TRBJ1-1; 9 bases are a match to TRBD1. This CDR3 contains 16 residues. Germline CDR1 is MGHRA and CDR2 is YSYEKL. V was pared by 3 bases and J by 3 bases, with 8 bases of the junction left unmatched. CDR3 coding DNA: TGCGCCAGCAGCCAGCCTTACAGGGGGCGCGACACTGAAGCTTTCTTT. It codes for CASSQPYRGRDTEAFF.

The V call is TRBV5-1, the J call TRBJ2-3, with 7 bases that match TRBD2. V lost 4 bases to trimming and J lost 2 bases; unmatched junction nucleotides: 7. The CDR3 runs to 15 residues. In germline, CDR1 is SGHRS, CDR2 YFSETQ. CDR3 nucleotides: TGCGCCAGCAGCCATGGGGGGGGTCACACAGATACGCAGTATTTT. This sequence encodes CASSHGGGHTDTQYF.

The chain couples TRBV4-2 to TRBJ2-7, with 7 bases aligning to TRBD1. The ends lost 2 bases at V and 1 base at J; junction bases unmatched: 5. The length of the CDR3 is 15 residues. CDR1 is LGHNA and CDR2 is YNFKEQ in the germline V gene. The chain's CDR3 is CASSQKPGQSYEQYF. In nucleotides, the CDR3 is TGTGCCAGCAGCCAAAAACCGGGACAGTCCTACGAGCAGTACTTC.

The rearrangement uses TRBV7-6 and TRBJ1-1, with 8 nucleotides matching TRBD1. The germline gives CDR1 SGHVS, CDR2 FNYEAQ. CDR3 length equals 13 residues. V dropped 3 bases and J dropped 6; count of bases not matched to a gene: 3. CDR3 residues: CASSLTGDAEAFF. DNA for the CDR3: TGTGCCAGCAGCTTGACAGGGGATGCTGAAGCTTTCTTT. The full variable domain, completed using reference TRBV7-6 and TRBJ1-1, is GAGVSQSPRYKVTKRGQDVALRCDPISGHVSLYWYRQALGQGPEFLTYFNYEAQQDKSGLPNDRFSAERPEGSISTLTIQRTEQRDSAMYRCASSLTGDAEAFFGQGTRLTVV.